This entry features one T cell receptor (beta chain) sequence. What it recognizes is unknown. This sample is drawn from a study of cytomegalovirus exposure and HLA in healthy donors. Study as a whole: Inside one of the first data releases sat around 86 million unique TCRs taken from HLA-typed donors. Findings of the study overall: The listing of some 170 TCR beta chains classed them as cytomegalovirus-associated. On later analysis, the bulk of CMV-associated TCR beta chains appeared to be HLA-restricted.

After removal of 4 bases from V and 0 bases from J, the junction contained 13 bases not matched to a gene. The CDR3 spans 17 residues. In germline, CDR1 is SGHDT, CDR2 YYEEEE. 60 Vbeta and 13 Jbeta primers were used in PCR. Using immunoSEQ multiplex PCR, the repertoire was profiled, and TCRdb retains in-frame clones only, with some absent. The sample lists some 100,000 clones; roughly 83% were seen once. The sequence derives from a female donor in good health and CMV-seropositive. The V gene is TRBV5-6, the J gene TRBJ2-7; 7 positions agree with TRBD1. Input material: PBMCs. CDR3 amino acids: CASSGHRGSLSSYEQYF. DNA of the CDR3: TGTGCCAGCAGCGGGCACAGGGGCTCCCTCTCCTCCTACGAGCAGTACTTC.